The clone carrying this TCR beta chain has at least ten counts. Its target is not known. RNA transcripts provided the source from which TCR beta CDR3 regions were amplified. First-round RT-PCR targeting the TCR CDR3 was performed with the HTBI primer set. TCRdb re-analysed the multiplex PCR reads in MiXCR, keeping a single row per CDR3 protein. Seen here are some 350,000 distinct CDR3 sequences, 15% observed once, and the top ten hold approximately 20%. Each diagnosis was grounded in clinical symptoms, serum thyroxine and TRAb, thyroid ultrasound, and orbital computed tomography. The sample comes from a study of T cells in Graves' hyperthyroidism and ophthalmopathy. Germline CDR1 reads KGHSY; CDR2 reads FQNENV. The CDR3 loop spans 13 amino acids. Trimming removed 4 bases at V and 8 bases at J, with 14 bases between. Study conclusions and caveats: In the analysis, a 13 V-J model separated ophthalmopathy from stable hyperthyroidism.

V usage is TRBV16 and J usage is TRBJ1-2; D is undetermined. The clonotype comes from an older woman with Graves' ophthalmopathy. Input material: blood. The CDR3 coding sequence is TGTGCCAGCAGCCCGCGGACCTTGCGGGGCTACACCTTC. Translating it yields CASSPRTLRGYTF.